These 21 T cell receptor beta chains originate from one sample sequenced in a study of post-analysis software for immune sequencing data (dated by TCRdb to the mid-2010s). The library was prepared using PCR. The sequencer was an Illumina HiSeq 2500. To reduce PCR and sequencing biases, unique molecular identifiers were built into the TCR beta cDNA libraries. The public reads were quality trimmed at Q25 with fastp and then assembled into clones with MiXCR by TCRdb, keeping productive beta chains. Entries are consolidated by CDR3 protein sequence, retaining the most common genes and DNA. A total of 700,000 to 900,000 distinct CDR3 sequences appear in this sample, around 45% of them only once. The top ten constitute roughly 5.2% of the sample. General findings and caveats noted by the study authors: Significantly higher frequencies in patients than in controls were found for a handful of TRBV segments, including TRBV5-6, TRBV5-1 and TRBV20-1.

Antigens for these TCRs are unknown. Source material: blood. The receptors were sampled from a girl aged 10 to 17 with multiple sclerosis.

This clonotype was seen more than once but under ten times. As DNA, the CDR3 is TGTGCCAGCAGACCTACAGGGGGGGGGGAGACCCAGTACTTC. It yields the protein CASRPTGGGETQYF. The chain couples TRBV6-1 to TRBJ2-5, with a tentative D call TRBD1 (8 bases). Germline V CDR1 and CDR2: MNHNS, SASEGT. This CDR3 comprises 14 residues. Deletions cut 6 bases from V and 5 bases from J, with 16 bases between.

The rearrangement links TRBV7-2 to TRBJ1-2; D gene unclear. Germline V gene lookup returns CDR1 SGHTA and CDR2 FQGNSA. The V and J ends lost 5 bases and 4 bases respectively, with 5 bases between them. The length of the CDR3 is 11 residues. The DNA for the CDR3 is TGTGCCAGCAGCCAAGCCTATGGCTACACCTTC. As protein: CASSQAYGYTF.

The V call is TRBV7-2, the J call TRBJ2-5; no firm D call. The assigned J gene may be wrong: the sequence end matches TRBJ2-7 better. The germline V gene encodes CDR1 SGHTA and CDR2 FQGNSA. There are 13 residues in the CDR3. CDR3 loop: CASSPRNAYEQYF. The CDR3 nucleotides read TGTGCCAGCAGCCCCCGAAATGCCTACGAGCAGTACTTC.

The gene calls are TRBV7-6 and TRBJ1-1, with a weak D call TRBD1 (5 bases). This CDR3 has 13 residues. V dropped 2 bases and J dropped 10 bases, with 14 bases sitting between them. The germline gives CDR1 SGHVS, CDR2 FNYEAQ. CDR3 amino acids: CASSLPGSGGAFF. CDR3 nucleotide sequence: TGTGCCAGCAGCTTACCAGGGTCCGGGGGAGCTTTCTTT.

In its sample, this clonotype was seen a few times. This chain connects TRBV27 to TRBJ2-7; TRBD1 matches 7 bases. J gave up 2 bases and V 8 bases, and 6 bases lay outside the gene matches. CDR3 length: 13 amino acids. Germline V gene lookup returns CDR1 MNHEY and CDR2 SMNVEV (reference sequence). The CDR3 DNA sequence: TGTGCCAGCGCCCCCCAGGGGGCCTACGAGCAGTACTTC. This sequence encodes CASAPQGAYEQYF.

This chain uses TRBV6-1 with TRBJ2-4; 11 nucleotides agree with TRBD2. Matching the DNA end better, TRBJ2-7 makes the J call doubtful. Looked up from germline, CDR1 is MNHNS and CDR2 is SASEGT. The CDR3 has 15 amino acids. The CDR3 sequence is CAGQGTSGSIYEQYF. CDR3 DNA: TGTGCCGGCCAGGGAACTAGCGGGAGTATCTACGAGCAGTACTTC.

Only one count was recorded for this clonotype. The rearrangement links TRBV28 to TRBJ2-5; D is undetermined. The CDR3 sequence is 14 residues long. Germline values: CDR1 MDHEN, CDR2 SYDVKM. V was clipped by 3 bases and J by 11 bases, with 19 bases between them. The CDR3 coding sequence is TGTGCCAGCAGTTTCGGATACCCTCCCAATGAGCAGTACTTC. Protein sequence: CASSFGYPPNEQYF. Drawing the rest from reference TRBV28 and TRBJ2-5, the complete variable domain is DVKVTQSSRYLVKRTGEKVFLECVQDMDHENMFWYRQDPGLGLRLIYFSYDVKMKEKGDIPEGYSVSREKKERFSLILESASTNQTSMYLCASSFGYPPNEQYFGPGTRLLVL.

The rearrangement uses TRBV5-1 and TRBJ2-7; 8 positions agree with TRBD1. V shed 4 bases and J 3 bases; nucleotides not matched to a gene: 6. Germline V gives CDR1 SGHRS, CDR2 YFSETQ. The CDR3 runs to 14 residues. CDR3 DNA: TGCGCCAGCAGCCCAGAAGGACAGGGCTACGAGCAGTACTTC. Residues: CASSPEGQGYEQYF.

DNA of the CDR3: TGTGCCACCCGAGGGACAGGGGAAGGCACTGAAGCTTTCTTT. This encodes CATRGTGEGTEAFF. This chain connects TRBV15 to TRBJ1-1, with 10 bases identical to TRBD1. The V segment lost 8 bases and the J segment 4 bases; nucleotides outside the gene matches: 7. The CDR3 is 14 amino acids. CDR1 LNHNV and CDR2 YYDKDF come from the germline V gene (reference sequence).

This clonotype was picked up a small number of times. The rearrangement uses TRBV10-3 and TRBJ1-1; 10 bases line up with TRBD1. V shed 2 bases and J 4 bases; nucleotides not matched to a gene: 7. Germline V CDR1 and CDR2: ENHRY, SYGVKD. The length of the CDR3 is 16 residues. DNA for the CDR3: TGTGCCATCAGTGAGGGGTCGACAGGGGGCTTCACTGAAGCTTTCTTT. Its protein is CAISEGSTGGFTEAFF.

This chain uses TRBV13 with TRBJ2-1; D remains unclear. CDR3 length: 15 amino acids. Germline CDR1 reads PRHDT; CDR2 reads FYEKMQ (reference sequence). Trimming removed 5 bases from V and 3 bases from J, with 14 bases in between. The CDR3 protein is CASSQPSRGYNEQFF. Written as DNA, the CDR3 is TGTGCCAGCAGCCAGCCGAGCCGAGGCTACAATGAGCAGTTCTTC.

This clonotype occurred a few times. V is TRBV3-1 and J is TRBJ1-2, with 12 bases fitting TRBD1. This CDR3 is built from 16 residues. The germline CDR1 and CDR2 sequences are LGHDT and YNNKEL (reference sequence). With 1 base clipped from V and 7 bases from J, the junction kept 7 bases outside the gene matches. The CDR3 protein is CASSQARDRGRVGYTF. The CDR3 nucleotides read TGTGCCAGCAGCCAAGCGAGGGACAGGGGGCGCGTTGGCTACACCTTC.

The chain is built from TRBV20-1 and TRBJ1-6; no reliable D call. The CDR3 spans 13 residues. Trimming took 1 base from V and 9 from J, leaving 10 bases between them. Germline CDR1 reads DFQATT; CDR2 reads SNEGSKA (reference sequence). The CDR3 loop is CSARAYRGSPLHF. The CDR3 DNA follows: TGCAGTGCTAGAGCCTACCGGGGTTCACCCCTCCACTTT.

The CDR3 here is CASSPLAGETYYNEQFF. The CDR3 DNA sequence: TGTGCCAGCTCACCGCTAGCGGGAGAGACCTATTACAATGAGCAGTTCTTC. This chain links TRBV18 with TRBJ2-1, with 10 bases identical to TRBD2. The V gene end was trimmed by 3 bases and the J gene end by 4 bases; junction bases not matched to a gene: 9. This CDR3 is 17 amino acids long. Germline V gene sequence: CDR1 KGHSH, CDR2 LQKENI.

The chain links TRBV7-3 to TRBJ1-1, with D hard to call. V lost 4 bases, J lost 6 bases, and 12 bases lay in between. CDR3 size: 13 residues. The V gene's germline CDR1 is SGHTA and CDR2 FQGTGA. In DNA, the CDR3 is TGTGCCAGCAGCTCCGAGGGTACCGCTGAAGCTTTCTTT. This codes for CASSSEGTAEAFF.

This chain connects TRBV7-2 to TRBJ1-2; D not resolved. V lost 5 bases, J lost 4 bases, and 20 bases lay in between. This CDR3 spans 16 amino acids. Germline-derived CDR1 and CDR2 are SGHTA and FQGNSA. CDR3 DNA: TGTGCCAGCAGCCCCCGGGTGGGCAGGACCACCTATGGCTACACCTTC. Residues: CASSPRVGRTTYGYTF. Filled out from reference TRBV7-2 and TRBJ1-2, the complete variable domain reads GAGVSQSPSNKVTEKGKDVELRCDPISGHTALYWYRQSLGQGLEFLIYFQGNSAPDKSGLPSDRFSAERTGGSVSTLTIQRTQQEDSAVYLCASSPRVGRTTYGYTFGSGTRLTVV.

The chain combines TRBV20-1 with TRBJ2-1, with D possibly matching TRBD1 (6 bases). The CDR3 length is 14 residues. V lost 4 bases and J 5 bases, leaving 15 bases between the germline ends. Germline V gene lookup returns CDR1 DFQATT and CDR2 SNEGSKA (reference sequence). The CDR3 DNA sequence: TGCAGTGCTATGCCGGGACAACTAAACAATGAGCAGTTCTTC. Translating gives CSAMPGQLNNEQFF.

The V call is TRBV3-1, the J call TRBJ2-1; 8 bases are shared with TRBD2. Germline CDR1 and CDR2: LGHDT and YNNKEL (reference sequence). CDR3 length: 15 residues. J gave up 8 bases and V 1 base, and 7 bases lay outside the gene matches. CDR3: CASSQGGLAGDEQFF. CDR3 coding DNA: TGTGCCAGCAGCCAAGGGGGCCTAGCGGGCGATGAGCAGTTCTTC.

For this clonotype: This may be a read error, as it is one base from a much larger clone. The V call is TRBV20-1, the J call TRBJ2-7; 9 bases agree with TRBD2. From germline, CDR1 is DFQATT and CDR2 SNEGSKA (reference sequence). Trimming took 1 base from V and 7 from J; bases not matched to a gene: 8. The CDR3 spans 14 residues. The DNA of the CDR3 is TGCAGTGCTAGAGGACTAGCGGAGTACAATGAGCAGTACTTC. Protein: CSARGLAEYNEQYF.

This chain joins TRBV20-1 and TRBJ1-2; D call uncertain. This CDR3 contains 10 residues. In germline, CDR1 is DFQATT, CDR2 SNEGSKA (reference sequence). The CDR3 nucleotides are TGCTGTATTACACGGGGTGGCTACACCTTC. This sequence encodes CCITRGGYTF.

The J gene is TRBJ2-7, the V gene TRBV11-3; 10 bases match TRBD2. Germline CDR1 and CDR2: SGHNT and YENEEA. V dropped 4 bases and J dropped 0; count of bases not matched to a gene: 3. The CDR3 has 15 residues. In DNA, the CDR3 is TGTGCCAGCAGCTGGGGACTAGCGAACTCCTACGAGCAGTACTTC. Its protein is CASSWGLANSYEQYF.